This T cell receptor beta chain was found in a study of T cells after yellow fever vaccination. This CDR3 contains 11 residues. V lost 9 bases and J 0 bases, leaving 5 bases between the germline ends. Looked up from germline, CDR1 is ENHRY and CDR2 is SYGVKD. TCR cDNA, made by 5'RACE template switching, carried an added universal primer site and UMIs. Using its own MiXCR run on the 5' RACE reads, TCRdb lists one record per CDR3 protein. In the table there are about 58,000 distinct CDR3 sequences, approximately 5.5% of which are singletons. Study-wide results and limits: The booster response re-showed most primary clones: approximately 95% CD4, around 87% CD8.

This clonotype was found many times. The sequences come from PBMCs, either bulk or a sorted T-cell subset (CD4+, CD8+, memory, or dextramer-sorted; not recorded which), collected on the day of the yellow fever booster vaccination. The chain is built from TRBV10-3 and TRBJ2-5; D not resolved. This TCR was recovered from a man aged 18 to 30 who received the YFV17D yellow fever vaccine. The chain's CDR3 is CAIRNQETQYF. For the CDR3, the DNA is TGTGCCATTAGGAACCAAGAGACCCAGTACTTC.